This entry describes one T cell receptor (beta chain). The antigen it recognizes is unknown. Within one base of it there is no much larger clone, and no base qualities were kept. There are 13 amino acids in the CDR3, from cysteine to phenylalanine inclusive. Here the CDR3 DNA is all that survives: 39 bases in frame from base 1. At the junction V is shortened by 4 bases and J by 4 bases, with 8 bases in between. CDR1 and CDR2, looked up from the germline V gene, are ENHRY and SYGVKD. This sample was taken from a study of yellow fever vaccine responses in identical twins (dated by TCRdb to 2016 to 2019). For the wider study: The study precisely tracked vaccine-responding T cell clones in identical twins.

The library was built by means of RT-PCR. The sequencer listed for this sample is Illumina HiSeq 2500. TCRdb's own reprocessing of the public reads used fastp at Q25 and MiXCR and kept productive beta chains. Each entry is one CDR3 protein sequence, shown with its most common DNA and genes. This sample has 4,800 or so distinct CDR3 sequences in its table, and about three quarters of those were observed once. Jointly, the top ten make up approximately 1.8% of the sample. The study at large found these results: The authors reported that the T cell response to vaccination in identical twins appeared partly convergent and partly personalized.

This clonotype was sampled from a woman aged 18-30 years who received the yellow fever vaccine. Donor details come from another sample of the same person, matched by shared clones. Rearrangement joined TRBV10-3 to TRBJ2-1, with TRBD1 perhaps the D gene, on 5 matching bases. The specimen was T cells from blood (PBMCs), unsorted or a sorted subset (not recorded which), collected before or after yellow fever vaccination (not recorded which). The nucleotide sequence reads TGTGCCATCAGTGCCGACAGATACAATGAGCAGTTCTTC. This yields the protein CAISADRYNEQFF.